In its sample, the clone carrying this T cell receptor (beta chain) was seen once. Its antigen is unknown. The donors were members of the validation cohort, which comprised roughly 130 subjects and was separate from the first cohort of 600 to 850 subjects. V dropped 3 bases and J dropped 2; count of bases not matched to a gene: 4. Germline assignment: CDR1 LNHNV and CDR2 YYDKDF (reference sequence). The CDR3 totals 15 residues. This table comes from immunoSEQ multiplex PCR, and its TCRdb copy is limited to in-frame clones, with some not included. The sample shows roughly 120,000 clones, about 82% of them seen only once. This entry is derived from a study of cytomegalovirus exposure and HLA in healthy donors. Study observations and caveats: That first-cohort TCR clusters tended to co-occur in the approximately 120 validation repertoires was found in a later analysis. The study designated 150 to 200 TCR beta chains cytomegalovirus-associated.

The clonotype originates from a man aged 18-30 years in good health and CMV-seronegative. The J gene is TRBJ1-2, the V gene TRBV15, with TRBD1 identical over 9 bases. Input material: PBMCs. CDR3 amino acids: CATSRGQGGNYGYTF. As DNA, the CDR3 is TGTGCCACCAGCAGGGGACAGGGCGGGAACTATGGCTACACCTTC. Together with reference TRBV15 and TRBJ1-2, the CDR3 gives the full variable domain: DAMVIQNPRYQVTQFGKPVTLSCSQTLNHNVMYWYQQKSSQAPKLLFHYYDKDFNNEADTPDNFQSRRPNTSFCFLDIRSPGLGDTAMYLCATSRGQGGNYGYTFGSGTRLTVV.